A single count supports the clone carrying this TCR beta chain. This record belongs to a study of blood T cell repertoires in COVID-19. The wider study: Acute and convalescent COVID-19 samples came from the United States, Italy and Spain.

The method was immunoSEQ multiplex PCR; TCRdb's version includes in-frame clones alone and lacks a portion of them. The table shows 150,000 to 200,000 clones, with about four fifths occurring only once. This TCR was recovered from an older man with active or convalescent COVID-19. The specimen was peripheral blood.

In nucleotides, the CDR3 is TGTGCCAGTAGTACCCAACACAATCAGCCCCAGCATTTT. Translation gives CASSTQHNQPQHF. V usage is TRBV19 and J usage is TRBJ1-5; D remains unclear. The CDR3 sequence is 13 residues long. CDR1 LNHDA and CDR2 SQIVND come from the germline V gene (reference sequence). Trimming took off 4 bases at V and 3 bases at J, with 7 bases between the two ends.